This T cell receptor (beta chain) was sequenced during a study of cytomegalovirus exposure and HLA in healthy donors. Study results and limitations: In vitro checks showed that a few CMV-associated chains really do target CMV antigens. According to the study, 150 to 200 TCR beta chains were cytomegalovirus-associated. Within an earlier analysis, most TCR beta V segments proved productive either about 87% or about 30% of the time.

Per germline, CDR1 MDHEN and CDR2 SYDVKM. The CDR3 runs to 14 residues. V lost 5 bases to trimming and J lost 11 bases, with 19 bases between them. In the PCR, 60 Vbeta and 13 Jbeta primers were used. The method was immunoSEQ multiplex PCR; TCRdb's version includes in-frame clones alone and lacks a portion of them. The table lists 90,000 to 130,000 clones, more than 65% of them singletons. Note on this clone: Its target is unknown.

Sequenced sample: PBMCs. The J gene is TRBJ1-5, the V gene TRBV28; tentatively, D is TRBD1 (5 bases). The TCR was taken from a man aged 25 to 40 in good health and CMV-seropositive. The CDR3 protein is CASSRTVVIRAQHF. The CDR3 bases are TGTGCCAGCAGTCGGACGGTGGTAATCAGGGCCCAGCATTTT.